There are a few counts of the clone carrying this TCR beta chain. This CDR3 spans 14 amino acids. CDR1 and CDR2 from the germline V gene are SGHDT and YYEEEE. V dropped 0 bases and J dropped 4 bases, with 10 bases sitting between them. The record originates from a study of CD8 T cells in ankylosing spondylitis. TCRdb re-called the 5' RACE reads with MiXCR, one entry per CDR3 protein. The sample carries about 400,000 distinct CDR3 sequences, more than 20% recorded once. This TCR was recovered from a male donor with ankylosing spondylitis or in good health (not recorded which). The sequenced sample was blood, either unsorted or a sorted T cell fraction (not recorded which). This rearrangement joins TRBV5-6 to TRBJ1-1; a possible D gene is TRBD1 (5 bases). The CDR3 nucleotides read TGTGCCAGCAGCTTGGGCAGGGAAGTCACTGAAGCTTTCTTT. Translation: CASSLGREVTEAFF.